This T cell receptor (beta chain) was found in a study of shared clonotypes between healthy human individuals. Study-level information: Donors, aged 18 to 49, were two women and three men.

Sequencing used immunoSEQ multiplex PCR; TCRdb keeps in-frame clones, though not all of them. The repertoire holds about 2.2 million clones, just over 90% seen once, with about 1.5% in the top ten. CDR3 length: 13 residues. With 3 bases removed from V and 3 bases from J, the gap between germline ends came to 8 bases. CDR1 is LNHDA, CDR2 SQIVND, per germline (reference sequence). General study results and limits: A handful of donors shared 4.5% to 6.5% of their naive CD4 clonotypes. Represented diversity (both genetic and exposure-history) was limited by the small number of donors.

Concerning this clone itself: Its antigen is as yet unknown.

Naivety among CD8 cells was defined by CD45RO negativity and positive CCR7 selection, thereby excluding terminally differentiated effector memory CD45RA+ cells. Donors, healthy HIV-negative adults, lacked recent acute infections or vaccinations. This receptor was taken from a man aged 18 to 30 in good health. Some clones in this sample may be carry-over from other donors' samples. The rearrangement joins TRBV19 to TRBJ1-2; unclear D gene. The sample comprised naive CD8+ T cells from PBMCs. The CDR3 nucleotides read TGTGCCAGTAGTATCCAAAATGACTATGGCTACACCTTC. Translated: CASSIQNDYGYTF.